The T cell receptor beta chain described here comes from a study of CD8 T cells in ankylosing spondylitis. TCRdb processed the 5' RACE reads anew with MiXCR; each CDR3 protein has one entry. The sample consists of 310,000 or so distinct CDR3 sequences, 20% of them appearing once. Concerning this clonotype: As yet, its antigen is unknown.

The CDR3 contains 14 residues. V was clipped by 6 bases and J by 0 bases, with 9 bases between them. The germline gives CDR1 MNHNS, CDR2 SASEGT. Study-wide results and limits: Significant enrichment of disease-linked clones was reported in matched ankylosing spondylitis synovial fluid.

Sample: blood, either unsorted or a sorted T cell fraction (not recorded which). This TCR came from a male donor with ankylosing spondylitis or in good health (not recorded which). V and J are TRBV6-1 and TRBJ1-5; D is uncertain. The DNA of the CDR3 is TGTGCCAGCAGAGGGCTGTATAGCAATCAGCCCCAGCATTTT. Amino acid sequence: CASRGLYSNQPQHF.